This TCR beta chain derives from a study of blood T cells in healthy people across ages. Through a sample-barcoded 5' primer and a J-beta primer mix, a second PCR was run for roughly 6 to 12 cycles. All cDNA molecules were each tagged by a template-switch adaptor with 12 random nucleotides. TCRdb ran MiXCR on the 5' RACE reads and lists one entry per CDR3 protein. This table has about 780,000 distinct CDR3 sequences, 46% appearing once. This clonotype was seen a handful of times. Material: blood. The receptor was isolated from a man older than 75 in good health.

The CDR3 nucleotides are TGTGCCAGCAGCTTAGCGGGATATGAGACCCAGTACTTC. This encodes CASSLAGYETQYF. The chain carries TRBV7-2 and TRBJ2-5; D is ambiguous. The length of the CDR3 is 13 residues. V dropped 0 bases and J dropped 5 bases, with 7 bases sitting between them. Germline CDR1 SGHTA, CDR2 FQGNSA.